The sequence of this TCR beta chain was determined in a study of control samples from healthy donors and cancer patients. The J segment lost 9 bases and the V segment lost 0 bases, leaving 18 bases of the junction unmatched. Germline CDR1 is SGDLS and CDR2 is YYNGEE. The CDR3 is 18 amino acids. Profiling relied on immunoSEQ multiplex PCR, and the TCRdb table lists in-frame clones only, not all of them. The sample lists approximately 86,000 clones; more than 75% were seen once. Sequenced sample: blood. The rearrangement joins TRBV9 to TRBJ2-1, with 7 bases that match TRBD2. The sequence came from a woman in her thirties or forties in good health. DNA for the CDR3: TGTGCCAGCAGCGTAGAAGGGACCGGGACGGGGGGAAACGGTGAGCAGTTCTTC. Amino acid sequence: CASSVEGTGTGGNGEQFF.